This TCR beta chain was captured in a study of CD8 T cells in Susac syndrome. After extraction with the RNeasy kit, roughly 0.45 to 1 ug of the RNA was reverse transcribed using random hexamers. TCRdb called the immunoSEQ multiplex PCR reads again in MiXCR, with one record for every CDR3 protein. The sample contains under 90,000 distinct CDR3 sequences, just under 95% of which appear only once. Trimming took 4 bases from V and 4 from J, leaving 8 bases between them. Germline CDR1 and CDR2: MNHEY and SVGAGI. This CDR3 is 12 amino acids long. The J gene is TRBJ2-7, the V gene TRBV6-5; D remains ambiguous. The TCR originated in a human donor with Susac syndrome. The sample taken for sequencing was CD8+ T cells from PBMCs. In nucleotides, the CDR3 is TGTGCCAGCAGTTCGAGTGAATACGAGCAGTACTTC. This encodes CASSSSEYEQYF.